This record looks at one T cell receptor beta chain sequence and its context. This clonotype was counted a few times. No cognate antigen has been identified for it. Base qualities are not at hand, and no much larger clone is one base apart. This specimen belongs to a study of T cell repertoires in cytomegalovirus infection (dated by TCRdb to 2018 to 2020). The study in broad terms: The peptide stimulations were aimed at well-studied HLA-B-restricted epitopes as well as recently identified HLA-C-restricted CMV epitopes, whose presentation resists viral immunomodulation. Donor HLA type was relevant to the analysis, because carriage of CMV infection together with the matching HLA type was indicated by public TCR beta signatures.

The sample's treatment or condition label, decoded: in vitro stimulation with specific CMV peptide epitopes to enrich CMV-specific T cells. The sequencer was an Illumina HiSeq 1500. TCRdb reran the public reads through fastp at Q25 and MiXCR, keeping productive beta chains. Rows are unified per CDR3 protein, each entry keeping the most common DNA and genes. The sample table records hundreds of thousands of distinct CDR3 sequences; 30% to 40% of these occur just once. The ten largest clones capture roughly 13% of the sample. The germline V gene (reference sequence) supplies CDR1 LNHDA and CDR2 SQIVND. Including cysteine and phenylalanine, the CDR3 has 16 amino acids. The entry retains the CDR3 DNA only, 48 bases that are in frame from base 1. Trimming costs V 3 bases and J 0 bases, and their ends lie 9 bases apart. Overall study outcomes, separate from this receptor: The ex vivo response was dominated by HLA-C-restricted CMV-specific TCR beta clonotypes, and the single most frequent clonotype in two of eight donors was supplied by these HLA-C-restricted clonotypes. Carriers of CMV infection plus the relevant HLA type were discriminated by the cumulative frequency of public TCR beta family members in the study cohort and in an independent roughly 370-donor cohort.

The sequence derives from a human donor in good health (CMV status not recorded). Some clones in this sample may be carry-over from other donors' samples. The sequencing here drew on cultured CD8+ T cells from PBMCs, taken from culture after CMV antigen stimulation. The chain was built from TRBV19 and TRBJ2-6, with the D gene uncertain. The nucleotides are TGTGCCAGTAGTATGGGCAGCCACTCTGGGGCCAACGTCCTGACTTTC. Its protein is CASSMGSHSGANVLTF.